This paragraph covers one TCR beta chain sequence. The data were obtained in a study of CD8+ T cells in alopecia areata. Germline V CDR1 and CDR2: MNHEY, SVGAGI. With 4 bases removed from V and 6 bases from J, the gap between germline ends came to 14 bases. The CDR3 sequence is 14 residues long. Extraction and reverse transcription of RNA yielded cDNA as the sequencing template. Method: immunoSEQ multiplex PCR; TCRdb's copy keeps in-frame clones and lacks some. Of about 150,000 clones detected, roughly 50% appear once; the ten largest clones hold about 6.4%. The V gene is TRBV6-5, the J gene TRBJ2-3; possibly TRBD1 or TRBD2 for D (5 bases each). Sequencing was performed on CD4+ T cells sorted from blood. This TCR was sampled from a human donor with alopecia areata. CDR3 coding DNA: TGTGCCAGCAGTTTCACCCGGGACGCCGATACGCAGTATTTT. It yields the protein CASSFTRDADTQYF.